The 2 T cell receptor beta chains below come from one sample, sequenced in a study of cytomegalovirus exposure and HLA in healthy donors. The study ran its PCR with 60 Vbeta and 13 Jbeta primers. Some clones are missing from TCRdb's copy, which holds only in-frame ones; the method was immunoSEQ multiplex PCR. The table records about 160,000 clones, less than 85% of them present only once. The sequencing sample was made of PBMCs. The receptors originated from a man aged 55-75 years in good health and CMV-seronegative.

This clone was seen a single time. The V and J genes are TRBV5-4 and TRBJ2-1; 12 nucleotides align to TRBD2. The V gene end was trimmed by 4 bases and the J gene end by 8 bases; junction bases not matched to a gene: 7. The CDR3 runs 15 residues. Germline loops: CDR1 SGHNT, CDR2 YYREEE (reference sequence). The CDR3 DNA reads TGTGCCAGCAGCCGACTAGCGGGGGCCCCCCATGAGCAGTTCTTC. This gives the protein CASSRLAGAPHEQFF.

This chain connects TRBV5-1 to TRBJ1-2; 8 bases map to TRBD1. The CDR3 extends over 14 amino acids. V gave up 4 bases and J gave up 5 bases; unmatched junction bases: 7. CDR1 SGHRS and CDR2 YFSETQ come from the germline V gene. This CDR3 reads CASSVEGQGYGYTF. The CDR3 region has the DNA TGCGCCAGCAGCGTTGAAGGACAGGGATATGGCTACACCTTC. Full variable domain (rest looked up from reference TRBV5-1 and TRBJ1-2): KAGVTQTPRYLIKTRGQQVTLSCSPISGHRSVSWYQQTPGQGLQFLFEYFSETQRNKGNFPGRFSGRQFSNSRSEMNVSTLELGDSALYLCASSVEGQGYGYTFGSGTRLTVV.